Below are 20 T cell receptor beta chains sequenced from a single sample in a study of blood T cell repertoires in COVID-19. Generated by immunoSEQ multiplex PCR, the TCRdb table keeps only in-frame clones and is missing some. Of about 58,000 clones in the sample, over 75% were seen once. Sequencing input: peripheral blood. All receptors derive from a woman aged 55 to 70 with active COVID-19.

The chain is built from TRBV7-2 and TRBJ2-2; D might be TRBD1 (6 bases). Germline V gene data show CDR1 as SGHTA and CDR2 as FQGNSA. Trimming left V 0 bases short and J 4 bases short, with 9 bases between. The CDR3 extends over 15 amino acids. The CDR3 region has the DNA TGTGCCAGCAGCTTAGCGGGGGCGAGCACCGGGGAGCTGTTTTTT. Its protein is CASSLAGASTGELFF.

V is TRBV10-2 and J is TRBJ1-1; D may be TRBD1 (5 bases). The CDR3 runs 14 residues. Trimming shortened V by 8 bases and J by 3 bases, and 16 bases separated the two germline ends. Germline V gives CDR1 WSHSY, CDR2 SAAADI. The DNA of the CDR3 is TGCGCCAGCGGCTTGACGGGGGGGGACACTGAAGCTTTCTTT. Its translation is CASGLTGGDTEAFF.

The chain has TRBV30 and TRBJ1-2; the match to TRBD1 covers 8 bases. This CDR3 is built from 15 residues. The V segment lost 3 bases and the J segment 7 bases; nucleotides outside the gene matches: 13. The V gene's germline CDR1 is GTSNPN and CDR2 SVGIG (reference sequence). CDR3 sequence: CAWSPRQGRLGGYTF. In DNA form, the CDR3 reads TGTGCCTGGAGCCCACGACAGGGGCGTCTTGGTGGCTACACCTTC. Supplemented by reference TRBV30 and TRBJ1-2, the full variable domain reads SQTIHQWPATLVQPVGSPLSLECTVEGTSNPNLYWYRQAAGRGLQLLFYSVGIGQISSEVPQNLSASRPQDRQFILSSKKLLLSDSGFYLCAWSPRQGRLGGYTFGSGTRLTVV.

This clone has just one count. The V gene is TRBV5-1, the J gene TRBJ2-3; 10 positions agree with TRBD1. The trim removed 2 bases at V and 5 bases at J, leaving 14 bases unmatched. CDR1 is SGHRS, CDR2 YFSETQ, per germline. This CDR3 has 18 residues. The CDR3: CASSFFNRDRGREDTQYF. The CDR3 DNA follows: TGCGCCAGCAGCTTCTTTAACCGGGACAGGGGACGGGAAGATACGCAGTATTTT.

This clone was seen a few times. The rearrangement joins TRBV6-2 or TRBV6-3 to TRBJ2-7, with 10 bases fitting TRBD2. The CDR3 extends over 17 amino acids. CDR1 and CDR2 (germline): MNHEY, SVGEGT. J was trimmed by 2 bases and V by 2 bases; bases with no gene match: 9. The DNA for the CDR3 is TGTGCCAGCAGTTACCCTACTAGCGGGGTATACCCCTACGAGCAGTACTTC. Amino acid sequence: CASSYPTSGVYPYEQYF.

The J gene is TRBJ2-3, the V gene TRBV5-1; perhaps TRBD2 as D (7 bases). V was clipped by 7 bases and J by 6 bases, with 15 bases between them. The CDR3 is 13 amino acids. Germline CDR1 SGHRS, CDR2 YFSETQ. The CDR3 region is CASRGALGDTQYF. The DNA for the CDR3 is TGCGCCAGCCGGGGGGCCTTAGGGGATACGCAGTATTTT. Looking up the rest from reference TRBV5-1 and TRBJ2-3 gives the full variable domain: KAGVTQTPRYLIKTRGQQVTLSCSPISGHRSVSWYQQTPGQGLQFLFEYFSETQRNKGNFPGRFSGRQFSNSRSEMNVSTLELGDSALYLCASRGALGDTQYFGPGTRLTVL.

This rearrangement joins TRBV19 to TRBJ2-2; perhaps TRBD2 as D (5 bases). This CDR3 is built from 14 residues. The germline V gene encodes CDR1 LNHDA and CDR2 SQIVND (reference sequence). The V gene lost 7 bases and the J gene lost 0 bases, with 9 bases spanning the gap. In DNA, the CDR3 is TGTGCCAGTACCCCGGGGTCGAACACCGGGGAGCTGTTTTTT. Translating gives CASTPGSNTGELFF.

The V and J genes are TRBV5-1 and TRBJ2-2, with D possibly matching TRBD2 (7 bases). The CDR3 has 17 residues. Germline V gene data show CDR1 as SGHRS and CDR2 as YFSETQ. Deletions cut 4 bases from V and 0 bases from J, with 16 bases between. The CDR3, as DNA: TGCGCCAGCAGCCCTGTAAGGGGGGGCGCGAACACCGGGGAGCTGTTTTTT. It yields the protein CASSPVRGGANTGELFF.

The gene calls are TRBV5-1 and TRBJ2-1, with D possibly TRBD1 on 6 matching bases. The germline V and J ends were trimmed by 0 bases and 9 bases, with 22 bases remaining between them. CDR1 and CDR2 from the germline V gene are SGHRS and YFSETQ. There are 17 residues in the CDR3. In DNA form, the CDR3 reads TGCGCCAGCAGCTTGGTCGATTTTGACAGGAAAGTTAGTGAGCAGTTCTTC. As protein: CASSLVDFDRKVSEQFF.

As DNA, the CDR3 is TGCGCCAGCAGCTTCGACAGGGGAGTATCCAACTATGGCTACACCTTC. Translation gives CASSFDRGVSNYGYTF. The chain links TRBV5-1 to TRBJ1-2, with 8 bases matching TRBD1. Germline-derived CDR1 and CDR2 are SGHRS and YFSETQ. The CDR3 is made up of 16 amino acids. V shed 2 bases, J shed 2 bases, and the junction held 8 bases outside the gene matches.

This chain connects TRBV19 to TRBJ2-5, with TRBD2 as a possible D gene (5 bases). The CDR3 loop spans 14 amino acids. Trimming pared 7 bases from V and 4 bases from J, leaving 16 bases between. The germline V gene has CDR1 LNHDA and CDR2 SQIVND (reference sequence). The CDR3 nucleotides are TGTGCCAGTAAGGGAAGCGGATGGGGAGAGACCCAGTACTTC. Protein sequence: CASKGSGWGETQYF. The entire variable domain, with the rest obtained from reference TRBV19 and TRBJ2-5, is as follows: DGGITQSPKYLFRKEGQNVTLSCEQNLNHDAMYWYRQDPGQGLRLIYYSQIVNDFQKGDIAEGYSVSREKKESFPLTVTSAQKNPTAFYLCASKGSGWGETQYFGPGTRLLVL.

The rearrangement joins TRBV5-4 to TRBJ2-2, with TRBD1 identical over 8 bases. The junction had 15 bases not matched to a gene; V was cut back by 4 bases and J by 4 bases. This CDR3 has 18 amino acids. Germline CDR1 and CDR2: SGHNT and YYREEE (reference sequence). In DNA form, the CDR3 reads TGTGCCAGCAGCCCGCCGAACAGGGGGGCCTCGGGCACCGGGGAGCTGTTTTTT. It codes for CASSPPNRGASGTGELFF. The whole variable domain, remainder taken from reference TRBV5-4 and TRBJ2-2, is ETGVTQSPTHLIKTRGQQVTLRCSSQSGHNTVSWYQQALGQGPQFIFQYYREEENGRGNFPPRFSGLQFPNYSSELNVNALELDDSALYLCASSPPNRGASGTGELFFGEGSRLTVL.

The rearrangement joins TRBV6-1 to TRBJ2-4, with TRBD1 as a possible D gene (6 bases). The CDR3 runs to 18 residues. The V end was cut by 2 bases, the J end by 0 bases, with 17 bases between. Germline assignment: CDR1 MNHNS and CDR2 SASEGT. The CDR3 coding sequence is TGTGCCAGCAGTGAACGTCCGGGACAACTCCAAGCCAAAAACATTCAGTACTTC. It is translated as CASSERPGQLQAKNIQYF.

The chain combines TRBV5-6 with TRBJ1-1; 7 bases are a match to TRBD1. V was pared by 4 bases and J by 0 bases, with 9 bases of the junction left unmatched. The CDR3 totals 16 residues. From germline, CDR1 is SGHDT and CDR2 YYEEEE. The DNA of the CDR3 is TGTGCCAGCAGCGGAGACAGGGAAAACATGAACACTGAAGCTTTCTTT. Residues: CASSGDRENMNTEAFF.

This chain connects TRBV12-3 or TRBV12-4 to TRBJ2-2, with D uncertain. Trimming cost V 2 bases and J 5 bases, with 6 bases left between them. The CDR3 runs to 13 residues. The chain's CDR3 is CASSLRRTGELFF. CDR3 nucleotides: TGTGCCAGCAGTTTAAGGCGGACCGGGGAGCTGTTTTTT.

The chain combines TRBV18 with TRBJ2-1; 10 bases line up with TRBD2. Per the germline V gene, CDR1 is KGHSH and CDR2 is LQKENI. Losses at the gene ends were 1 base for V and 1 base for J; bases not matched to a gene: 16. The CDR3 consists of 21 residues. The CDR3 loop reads CASSPRLPSGGVRGSYNEQFF. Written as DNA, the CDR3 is TGTGCCAGCTCACCACGGCTCCCTAGCGGGGGCGTCCGGGGTTCCTACAATGAGCAGTTCTTC.

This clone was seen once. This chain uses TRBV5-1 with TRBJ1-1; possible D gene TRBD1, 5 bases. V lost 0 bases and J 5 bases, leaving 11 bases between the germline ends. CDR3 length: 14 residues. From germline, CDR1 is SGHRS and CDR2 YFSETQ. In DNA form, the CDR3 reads TGCGCCAGCAGCTTGGCAGGGATAAGGACTGAAGCTTTCTTT. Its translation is CASSLAGIRTEAFF.

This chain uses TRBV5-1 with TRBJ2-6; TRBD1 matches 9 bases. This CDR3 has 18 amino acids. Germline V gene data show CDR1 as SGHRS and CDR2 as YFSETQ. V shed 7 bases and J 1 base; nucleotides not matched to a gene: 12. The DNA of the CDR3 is TGCGCCAGCGGGATACAGGGGGCGCGGAGATCTGGGGCCAACGTCCTGACTTTC. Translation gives CASGIQGARRSGANVLTF.

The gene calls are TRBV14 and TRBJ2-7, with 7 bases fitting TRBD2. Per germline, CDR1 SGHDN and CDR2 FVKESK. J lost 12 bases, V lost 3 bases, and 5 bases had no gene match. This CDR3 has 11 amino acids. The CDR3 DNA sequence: TGTGCCAGCAGCCAGGGGGGGTGGATGTACTTC. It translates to CASSQGGWMYF.

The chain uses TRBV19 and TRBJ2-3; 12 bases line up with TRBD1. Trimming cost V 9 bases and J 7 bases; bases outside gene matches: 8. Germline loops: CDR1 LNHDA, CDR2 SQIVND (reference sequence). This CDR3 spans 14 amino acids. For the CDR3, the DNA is TGTGCCAGCTGGGGGGGACAGGGGGCATATACGCAGTATTTT. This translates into CASWGGQGAYTQYF. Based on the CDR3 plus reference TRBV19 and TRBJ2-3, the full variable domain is DGGITQSPKYLFRKEGQNVTLSCEQNLNHDAMYWYRQDPGQGLRLIYYSQIVNDFQKGDIAEGYSVSREKKESFPLTVTSAQKNPTAFYLCASWGGQGAYTQYFGPGTRLTVL.